This T cell receptor (beta chain) was sequenced for a study of cytomegalovirus exposure and HLA in healthy donors. Findings and caveats of the study: The productive fraction for most TCR beta V segments was about 87% or about 30% in an earlier analysis. The presence/absence work took it that sequencing depth was about the same across donors.

The PCR used 60 Vbeta and 13 Jbeta primers. Produced via immunoSEQ multiplex PCR; TCRdb's table is partial and in-frame only. The sample carries about 200,000 clones, about four fifths recorded once. CDR3 length: 16 amino acids. V lost 3 bases and J lost 11, with 28 bases in between. The germline gives CDR1 GTSNPN, CDR2 SVGIG (reference sequence). This clone occurred a few times. What it binds is not known. The genes are TRBV30 and TRBJ1-1; D gene ambiguous. What was sequenced was PBMCs. The sequence derives from a woman aged 30 to 39 in good health and CMV-seropositive. The CDR3 reads CAWSLARVGPLQLAFF. Written as DNA, the CDR3 is TGTGCCTGGAGCTTAGCGCGGGTAGGACCTTTACAGTTGGCTTTCTTT.